This T cell receptor (beta chain) was sequenced in a study of OX40 agonist ivuxolimab in advanced cancers. The overall study: Patients took ivuxolimab, an agonistic anti-OX40 (CD134) antibody. Under the entry rules, prior anti-PD-1, anti-PD-L1 or anti-CTLA-4 therapy was allowed, and approximately 36% had some. Study conclusions and caveats: Compared with CD4+, CD8+ T cells on average had more expanded clones. At doses 0.1 to 3.0 mg/kg, CD4+ and CD8+ clones expanded.

Produced via immunoSEQ multiplex PCR; TCRdb's table is partial and in-frame only. The sample includes some 94,000 clones, about 92% of them seen just once. On this clone itself: The antigen is undetermined.

This clonotype was obtained from an adult with an advanced solid tumor such as melanoma, head and neck, liver or kidney cancer. Sequencing was performed on CD4+ or CD8+ T cells sorted from blood, taken in a trial of the OX40 agonist ivuxolimab.

CDR3 bases: TGTGCCAGCAGCTTGTTTAGGGTTGGGGTGACCGACCCGAGCACTGAAGCTTTCTTT. Protein: CASSLFRVGVTDPSTEAFF. This chain uses TRBV5-6 with TRBJ1-1, with unresolved D. Germline-derived CDR1 and CDR2 are SGHDT and YYEEEE. V lost 1 base, J lost 4 bases, and 26 bases lay in between. This CDR3 has 19 amino acids. The full variable domain, in which reference TRBV5-6 and TRBJ1-1 provide the parts outside the CDR3, is DAGVTQSPTHLIKTRGQQVTLRCSPKSGHDTVSWYQQALGQGPQFIFQYYEEEERQRGNFPDRFSGHQFPNYSSELNVNALLLGDSALYLCASSLFRVGVTDPSTEAFFGQGTRLTVV.